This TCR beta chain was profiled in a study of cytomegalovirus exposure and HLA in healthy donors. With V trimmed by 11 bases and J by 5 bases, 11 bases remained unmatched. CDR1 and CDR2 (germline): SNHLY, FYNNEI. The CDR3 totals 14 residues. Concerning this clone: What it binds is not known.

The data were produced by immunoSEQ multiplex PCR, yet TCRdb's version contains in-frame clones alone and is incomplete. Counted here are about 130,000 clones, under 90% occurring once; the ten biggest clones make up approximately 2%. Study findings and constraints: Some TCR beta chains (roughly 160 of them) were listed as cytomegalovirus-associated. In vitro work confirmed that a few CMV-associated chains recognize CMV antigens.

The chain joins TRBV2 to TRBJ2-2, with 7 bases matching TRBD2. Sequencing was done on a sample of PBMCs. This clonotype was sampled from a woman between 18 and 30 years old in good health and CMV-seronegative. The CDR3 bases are TGTGCCTCCCGGACTAGATTAGGAACCGGGGAGCTGTTTTTT. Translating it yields CASRTRLGTGELFF.